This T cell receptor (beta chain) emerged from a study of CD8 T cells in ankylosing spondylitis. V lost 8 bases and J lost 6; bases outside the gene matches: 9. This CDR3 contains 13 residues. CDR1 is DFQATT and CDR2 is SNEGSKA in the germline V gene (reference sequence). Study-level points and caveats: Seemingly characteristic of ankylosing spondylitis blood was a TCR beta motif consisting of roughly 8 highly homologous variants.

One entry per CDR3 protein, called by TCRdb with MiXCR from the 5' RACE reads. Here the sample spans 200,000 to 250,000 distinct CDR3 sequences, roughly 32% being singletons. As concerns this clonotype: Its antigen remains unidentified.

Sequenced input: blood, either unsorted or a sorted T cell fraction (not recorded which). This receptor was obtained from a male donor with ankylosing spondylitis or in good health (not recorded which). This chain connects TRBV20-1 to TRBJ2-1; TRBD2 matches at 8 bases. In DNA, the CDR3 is TGCAGTTCATTGGGTAGCGGGGTCAATGAGCAGTTCTTC. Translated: CSSLGSGVNEQFF.